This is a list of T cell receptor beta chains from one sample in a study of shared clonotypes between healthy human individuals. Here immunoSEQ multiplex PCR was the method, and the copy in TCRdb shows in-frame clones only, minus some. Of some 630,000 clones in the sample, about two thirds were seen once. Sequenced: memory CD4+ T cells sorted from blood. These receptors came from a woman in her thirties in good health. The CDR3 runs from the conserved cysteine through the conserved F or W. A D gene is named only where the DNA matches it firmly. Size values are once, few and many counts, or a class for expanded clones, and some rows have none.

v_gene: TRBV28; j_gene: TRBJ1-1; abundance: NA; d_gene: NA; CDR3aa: CASSLARVAFF; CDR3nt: TGTGCCAGCAGTTTAGCCAGGGTAGCTTTCTTT
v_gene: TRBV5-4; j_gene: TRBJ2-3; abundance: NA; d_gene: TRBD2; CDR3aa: CASSLAIAGGPDTQYF; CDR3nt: TGTGCCAGCAGCTTGGCCATAGCGGGAGGACCAGATACGCAGTATTTT
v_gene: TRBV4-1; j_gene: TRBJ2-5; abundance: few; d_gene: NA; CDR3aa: CASSQEDTGVETQYF; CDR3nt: TGCGCCAGCAGCCAAGAGGACACTGGTGTGGAGACCCAGTACTTC
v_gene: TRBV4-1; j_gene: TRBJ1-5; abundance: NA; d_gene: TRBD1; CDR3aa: CASSANGQGASQPQHF; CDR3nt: TGCGCCAGCAGCGCTAACGGACAGGGGGCGAGTCAGCCCCAGCATTTT
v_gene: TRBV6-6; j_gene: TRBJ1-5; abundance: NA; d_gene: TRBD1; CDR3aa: CASQDRAGQPQHF; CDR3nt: TGTGCCAGCCAAGACAGGGCGGGCCAGCCCCAGCATTTT
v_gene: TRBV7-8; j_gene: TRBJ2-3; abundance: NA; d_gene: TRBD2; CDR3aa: CASSLAWMTSGDTQYF; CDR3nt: TGTGCCAGCAGCTTAGCGTGGATGACTAGCGGTGATACGCAGTATTTT
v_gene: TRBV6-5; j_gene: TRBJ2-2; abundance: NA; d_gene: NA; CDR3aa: CASSYSASWGGELFF; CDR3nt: TGTGCCAGCAGTTACTCGGCTAGCTGGGGCGGGGAGCTGTTTTTT
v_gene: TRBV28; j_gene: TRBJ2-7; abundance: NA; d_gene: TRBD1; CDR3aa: CASSGVDRGSYEQYF; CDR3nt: TGTGCCAGCAGTGGGGTCGACAGGGGGTCCTACGAGCAGTACTTC
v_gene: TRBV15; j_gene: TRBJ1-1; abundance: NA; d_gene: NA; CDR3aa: CATSASRGEAFF; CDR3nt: TGTGCCACCAGCGCCTCACGCGGTGAAGCTTTCTTT
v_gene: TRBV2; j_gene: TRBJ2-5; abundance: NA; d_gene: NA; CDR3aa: CASSPGSGGEETQYF; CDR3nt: TGTGCCAGCAGTCCGGGATCAGGAGGCGAAGAGACCCAGTACTTC
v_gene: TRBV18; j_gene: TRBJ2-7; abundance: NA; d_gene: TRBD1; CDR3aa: CASSRTGYEQYF; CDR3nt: TGTGCCAGCTCGCGGACAGGTTACGAGCAGTACTTC
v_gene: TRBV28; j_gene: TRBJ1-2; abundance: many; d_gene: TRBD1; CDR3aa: CASRRDRGHYGYTF; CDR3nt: TGTGCCAGCAGGCGAGACAGGGGGCACTATGGCTACACCTTC
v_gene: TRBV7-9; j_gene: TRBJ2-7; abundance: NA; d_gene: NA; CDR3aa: CASSLVTTGSTYEQYF; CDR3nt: TGTGCCAGCAGCTTAGTAACCACAGGGAGCACCTACGAGCAGTACTTC
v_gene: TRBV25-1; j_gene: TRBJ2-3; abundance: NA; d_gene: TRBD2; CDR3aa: CASSEGLAVVTDTQYF; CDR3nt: TGTGCCAGCAGTGAAGGACTAGCGGTGGTTACAGATACGCAGTATTTT
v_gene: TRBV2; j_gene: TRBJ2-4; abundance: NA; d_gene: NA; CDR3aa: CASGARVKNIQYF; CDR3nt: TGTGCCAGCGGCGCGCGGGTCAAAAACATTCAGTACTTC
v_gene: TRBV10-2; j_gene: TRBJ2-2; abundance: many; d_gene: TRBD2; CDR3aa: CASRDYNTGELFF; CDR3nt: TGCGCCAGCCGGGACTACAACACCGGGGAGCTGTTTTTT
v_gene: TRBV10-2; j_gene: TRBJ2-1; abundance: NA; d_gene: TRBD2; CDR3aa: CASRTSGRNNEQFF; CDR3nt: TGCGCCAGCAGAACTAGCGGGAGAAACAATGAGCAGTTCTTC
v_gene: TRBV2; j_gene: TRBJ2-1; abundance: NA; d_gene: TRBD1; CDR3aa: CASSGDSNEQFF; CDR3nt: TGTGCCAGCAGTGGGGACAGCAATGAGCAGTTCTTC
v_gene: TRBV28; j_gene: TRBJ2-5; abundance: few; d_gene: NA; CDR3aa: CASSLWTTKETQYF; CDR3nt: TGTGCCAGCAGTTTATGGACTACAAAAGAGACCCAGTACTTC
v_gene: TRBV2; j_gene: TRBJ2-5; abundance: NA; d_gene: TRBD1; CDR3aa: CASRATGGRGQETQYF; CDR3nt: TGTGCCAGCAGAGCAACAGGGGGAAGAGGCCAAGAGACCCAGTACTTC
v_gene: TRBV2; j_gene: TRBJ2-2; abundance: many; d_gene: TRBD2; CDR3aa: CASSGLAGPPGELFF; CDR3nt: TGTGCCAGCAGTGGGCTAGCGGGTCCGCCCGGGGAGCTGTTTTTT
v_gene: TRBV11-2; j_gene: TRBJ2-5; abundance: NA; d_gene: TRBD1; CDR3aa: CASSPGTGQETQYF; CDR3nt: TGTGCCAGCAGCCCTGGGACAGGGCAAGAGACCCAGTACTTC
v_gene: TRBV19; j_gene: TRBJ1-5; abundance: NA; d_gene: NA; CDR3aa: CASSITEDQPQHF; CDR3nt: TGTGCCAGTAGTATCACCGAGGATCAGCCCCAGCATTTT